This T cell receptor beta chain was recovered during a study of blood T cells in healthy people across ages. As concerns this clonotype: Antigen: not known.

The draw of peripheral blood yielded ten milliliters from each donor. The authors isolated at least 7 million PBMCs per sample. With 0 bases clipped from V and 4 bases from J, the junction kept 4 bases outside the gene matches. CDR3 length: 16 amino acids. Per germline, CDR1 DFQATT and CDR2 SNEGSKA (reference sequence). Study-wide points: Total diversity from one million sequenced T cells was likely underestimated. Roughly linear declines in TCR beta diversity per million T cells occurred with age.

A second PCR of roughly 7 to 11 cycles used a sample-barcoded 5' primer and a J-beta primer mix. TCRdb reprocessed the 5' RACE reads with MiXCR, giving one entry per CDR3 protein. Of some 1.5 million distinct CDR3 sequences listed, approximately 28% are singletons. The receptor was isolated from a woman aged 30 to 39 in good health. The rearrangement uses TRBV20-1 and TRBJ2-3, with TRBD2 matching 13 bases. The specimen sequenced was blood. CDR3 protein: CSARDWTSGSADTQYF. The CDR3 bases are TGCAGTGCTAGAGATTGGACTAGCGGGAGTGCAGATACGCAGTATTTT.